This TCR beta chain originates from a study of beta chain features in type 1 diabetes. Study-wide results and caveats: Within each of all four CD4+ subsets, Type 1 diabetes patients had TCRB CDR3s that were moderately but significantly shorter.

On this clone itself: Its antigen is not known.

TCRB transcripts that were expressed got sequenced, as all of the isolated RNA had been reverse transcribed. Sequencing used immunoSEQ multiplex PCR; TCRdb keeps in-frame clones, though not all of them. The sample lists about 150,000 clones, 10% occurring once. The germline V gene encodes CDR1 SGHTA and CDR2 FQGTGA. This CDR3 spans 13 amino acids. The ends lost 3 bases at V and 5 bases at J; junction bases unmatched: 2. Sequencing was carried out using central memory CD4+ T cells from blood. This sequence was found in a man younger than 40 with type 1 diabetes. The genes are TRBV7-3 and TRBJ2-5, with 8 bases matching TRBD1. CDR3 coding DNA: TGTGCCAGCAGCTTCAGACAGGGGGAGACCCAGTACTTC. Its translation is CASSFRQGETQYF.